This T cell receptor beta chain comes out of a study of blood T cell repertoires in COVID-19 (dated by TCRdb to 2018 to 2020). The study in broad terms: The collaborator samples originated in the United States, Italy and Spain and spanned the acute and convalescent phases of COVID-19. The prospective study material was composed of cDNA or gDNA derived from T cells, B-cell-depleted T cells, or PBMCs. Subjects who had been exposed to COVID-19, were actively infected with it, or had recovered from it provided the deeply sampled blood TCRbeta repertoires that made up the dataset. The repertoires were made available in a free public database intended to serve as a resource for research on the immune response to SARS-CoV-2. The sample metadata nearly always contained a de-identified subject ID, COVID-19 status, age in years and sex. Where available, HLA class I and class II types were obtained from metadata supplied by the sample provider rather than from assay-based typing. The samples were drawn from two sources: the first 160 participants of the ongoing ImmuneRACE study, and over 950 subjects contributed by 6 global collaborators. Findings and caveats that apply to the study as a whole: The amount of clinical and demographic metadata varied by source and participant and was provided uncurated.

A word on this clone: It lacks a known antigen. Nothing much larger sits one base from this clone, and base qualities are not available.

Here V drops 4 bases and J drops 5 bases, and the junction holds 10 bases not matched to any gene. The CDR3 sequence holds 15 residues, the cysteine and phenylalanine included. The entry retains the CDR3 DNA only, 45 bases that are in frame from base 1. Via the germline V gene, CDR1 is SGHTS and CDR2 YDEGEE. TCRbeta CDR3 regions were amplified from genomic DNA using the immunoSEQ Assay, a bias-controlled multiplex PCR. Per the source publication's procedure: Within the assay, amplification of reference gene primers was used to estimate how many nucleated cells each sample contained. Sequence reads were collapsed and filtered to measure the absolute abundance of every unique TCRbeta CDR3 rearrangement. Productive Simpson clonality was computed per sample as the square root of Simpson's diversity index over productive rearrangements. The immuneACCESS repertoire file appears here via TCRdb, limited to in-frame rearrangements. These files lack a portion of the clones; in checked studies, under half of the deficit traces to unresolved V genes, and the cause of the others is not known. The V and J calls and the clone size are those of that table, but D and trimming were determined from the DNA. This sample is represented by approximately 290,000 clones; approximately 85% of them were singletons. The ten most abundant clones make up more than 3.5% of the sample.

In the prospective study, participants were roughly 18 to 95 years old, resided in approximately 25 geographic areas of the United States, and were enrolled through a virtual design. To assign participants to cohorts, the prospective study relied on clinical history that participants themselves reported in a screening survey and a study questionnaire. Recovered participants in ImmuneRACE Cohort 3 were defined as having two consecutive negative NP/OP PCR tests, clearance from a healthcare professional, or resolution of symptoms. Mobile phlebotomists in the prospective study collected whole blood, serum and a nasopharyngeal or oropharyngeal swab from every participant. Additional blood draws and questionnaires over an approximately 2-month period could optionally be provided by prospective study participants. Before DNA extraction, prospective study blood samples were shipped either frozen or at room temperature.

The clonotype was recovered from a woman aged 25 to 39 who had recovered from COVID-19. Sequencing input: PBMCs or T cells enriched from blood (not recorded which). The sequence is built from TRBV5-8 and TRBJ2-7, with TRBD1 matching 9 junction bases. The DNA reads TGTGCCAGCAGCGTCCCCGGGACAGGGAGCGACGAGCAGTACTTC. It is translated as CASSVPGTGSDEQYF.